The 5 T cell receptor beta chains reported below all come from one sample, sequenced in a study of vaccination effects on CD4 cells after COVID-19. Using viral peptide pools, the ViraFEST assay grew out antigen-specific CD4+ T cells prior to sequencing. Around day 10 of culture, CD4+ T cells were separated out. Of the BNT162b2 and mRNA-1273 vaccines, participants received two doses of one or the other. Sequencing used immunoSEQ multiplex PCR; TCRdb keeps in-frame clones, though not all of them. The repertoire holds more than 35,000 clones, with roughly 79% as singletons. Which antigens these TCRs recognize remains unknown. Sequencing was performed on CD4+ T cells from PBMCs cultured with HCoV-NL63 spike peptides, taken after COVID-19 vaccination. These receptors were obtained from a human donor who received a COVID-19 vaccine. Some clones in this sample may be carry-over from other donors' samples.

CDR3 sequence (DNA): TGCGCCAGCAGCCGACCGGGGGGGGGCCGGGAGGAGCAGTTCTTC. Translating it yields CASSRPGGGREEQFF. The chain links TRBV4-1 to TRBJ2-1; 8 bases are a match to TRBD2. Per germline, CDR1 MGHRA and CDR2 YSYEKL. The CDR3 covers 15 residues. The V segment lost 4 bases and the J segment 10 bases; nucleotides outside the gene matches: 12.

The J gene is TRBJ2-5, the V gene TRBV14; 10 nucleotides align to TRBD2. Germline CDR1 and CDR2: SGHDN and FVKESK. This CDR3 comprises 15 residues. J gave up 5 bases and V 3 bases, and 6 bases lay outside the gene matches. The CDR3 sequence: CASSHPLAGLETQYF. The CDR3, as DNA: TGTGCCAGCAGCCACCCACTAGCGGGGTTGGAGACCCAGTACTTC. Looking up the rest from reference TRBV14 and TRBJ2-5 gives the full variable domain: EAGVTQFPSHSVIEKGQTVTLRCDPISGHDNLYWYRRVMGKEIKFLLHFVKESKQDESGMPNNRFLAERTGGTYSTLKVQPAELEDSGVYFCASSHPLAGLETQYFGPGTRLLVL.

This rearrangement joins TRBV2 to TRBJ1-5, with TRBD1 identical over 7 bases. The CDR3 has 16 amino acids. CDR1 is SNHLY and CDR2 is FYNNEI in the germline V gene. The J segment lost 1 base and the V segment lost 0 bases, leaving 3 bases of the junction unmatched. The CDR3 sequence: CASSEAPGQSNQPQHF. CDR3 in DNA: TGTGCCAGCAGTGAAGCGCCGGGACAGAGCAATCAGCCCCAGCATTTT.

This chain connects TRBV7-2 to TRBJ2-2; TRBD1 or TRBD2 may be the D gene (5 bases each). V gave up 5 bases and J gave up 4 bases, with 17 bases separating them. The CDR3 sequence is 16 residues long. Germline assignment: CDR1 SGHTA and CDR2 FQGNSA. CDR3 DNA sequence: TGTGCCAGCAGCCCCCGACGAGGGGCGGGCACCGGGGAGCTGTTTTTT. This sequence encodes CASSPRRGAGTGELFF.

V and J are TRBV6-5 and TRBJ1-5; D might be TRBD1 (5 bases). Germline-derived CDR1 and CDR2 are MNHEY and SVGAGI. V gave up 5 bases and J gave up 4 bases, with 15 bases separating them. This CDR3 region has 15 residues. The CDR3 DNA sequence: TGTGCCAGCAGTCCTCCCGGGGGTAGGAATCAGCCCCAGCATTTT. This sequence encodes CASSPPGGRNQPQHF.